The sequence of this TCR beta chain was determined in a study of blood T cell repertoires in COVID-19 (dated by TCRdb to the early 2020s). In the study overall: Samples covering the acute and convalescent phases of COVID-19 were provided by collaborators in the United States, Italy and Spain. The material from the prospective study consisted of cDNA or gDNA derived from T cells, B-cell-depleted T cells, or PBMCs. Where HLA class I and class II types were available, the types were taken from metadata supplied by the sample provider, not from assay-based typing. The samples were drawn from the first 160 participants of the ongoing ImmuneRACE study and from over 950 subjects provided by 6 global collaborators. The repertoires were made available in a free public database intended to serve as a resource for research on the immune response to SARS-CoV-2. Sample metadata almost always included a de-identified subject ID, COVID-19 status, age in years and sex. Deeply sampled blood TCRbeta repertoires from subjects exposed to, actively infected with, or recovered from COVID-19 were included in the dataset.

The CDR3 sequence holds 13 residues, the cysteine and phenylalanine included. Only the CDR3 part of the read is kept: 39 bases, read in frame from the first base. The germline V gene encodes CDR1 KGHDR and CDR2 SFDVKD. V and J are trimmed by 7 bases and 9 bases, and the gene matches miss 8 bases of the junction. In regard to this clone: Its antigen remains undetermined. No qualities accompany the bases; no much larger clone lies one base away.

Study-wide findings and limitations: How much clinical and demographic metadata was included differed by source and by participant, and the metadata was provided uncurated.

TCRbeta CDR3 regions were amplified from genomic DNA by means of the immunoSEQ Assay, a bias-controlled multiplex PCR. The authors' pipeline ran thus. Within the assay, amplification of reference gene primers was used to estimate how many nucleated cells each sample contained. To quantify the absolute abundance of each unique TCRbeta CDR3 rearrangement, sequence reads were collapsed and filtered. Productive Simpson clonality was computed per sample as the square root of Simpson's diversity index over productive rearrangements. This immuneACCESS table, as held by TCRdb, lists in-frame sequences with V and J called but not all clones. Of the missing ones, under half trace to an unresolved V gene in checked studies; the others have no known cause. The V and J calls and the clone size are those of that table, but D and trimming were determined from the DNA. Present in this sample are roughly 39,000 clones, 79% of which were seen just once. Roughly 21% of the sample is taken by the ten largest.

Whole blood was collected in K2EDTA tubes by collaborating institutions according to the institutions' own protocols. For TCRbeta analysis, collaborators shipped samples as frozen whole blood, isolated PBMCs, or DNA extracted from either of those sample types. The rearranged segments are TRBV24-1 and TRBJ2-1; the central 7 bases match TRBD2. Sequences were obtained from peripheral blood. The TCR originated in a man between 65 and 85 years old with acute or convalescent COVID-19. In nucleotide form, the sequence is TGTGCCACCAGCCTTTTGACTAGCACTGAGCAGTTCTTC. Translated, this is CATSLLTSTEQFF.